The T cell receptor (beta chain) described here comes from a study of radiation and T cells in renal cell carcinoma. Produced via immunoSEQ multiplex PCR; TCRdb's table is partial and in-frame only. The data contain roughly 80,000 clones, roughly 85% of them seen just once; the ten biggest clones take up about 2.5%. CDR1 and CDR2 from the germline V gene are MNHNS and SASEGT. V lost 9 bases, J lost 0 bases, and 9 bases lay in between. This CDR3 is built from 13 residues. On this clone itself: The antigen remains undetermined.

Documented time point: blood 4 weeks post-SBRT, at nephrectomy. Treatment reported: 15 Gy SBRT to primary tumor, nephrectomy 4 weeks later. After SBRT, blood was collected at 2 and 4 weeks, plus baseline. Clear cell pathology was present in this patient's renal cell carcinoma. Findings of the study overall: Pretreatment tumor biopsies were lacking, so baseline clonotypes are unknown. From baseline, blood top tumor clonotypes peaked at 2 weeks post-radiation.

This rearrangement joins TRBV6-1 to TRBJ2-1, with D maybe TRBD1 (6 bases). The origin of this receptor is an older woman with renal cell carcinoma. The source was blood, collected from a patient whose treatment included radiotherapy and nephrectomy. The CDR3 loop reads CASRQDSYNEQFF. The CDR3 DNA is TGTGCCAGTAGACAGGACTCCTACAATGAGCAGTTCTTC.